This T cell receptor beta chain was found in a study of cytomegalovirus exposure and HLA in healthy donors. Study at large: Unique TCR beta sequences numbering 95 million to 130 million came from approximately 180 million T cells in an earlier analysis.

In the case of this clone: Its specificity is unknown.

The junction had 8 bases not matched to a gene; V was cut back by 5 bases and J by 6 bases. The CDR3 spans 14 residues. CDR1 and CDR2 (germline): SGHAT, FQNNGV. Study results and caveats: Presence/absence analyses assumed roughly uniform sequencing depth across donors, which may not hold. Some V segments, TRBV6-2 and TRBV6-3 among them, were indistinguishable and were therefore excluded. According to the study, around 150 TCR beta chains were cytomegalovirus-associated.

PCR was performed using 60 Vbeta and 13 Jbeta primers. Measured with immunoSEQ multiplex PCR; TCRdb has only the in-frame clones, and not every one. The table has 180,000 or so clones, 77% seen once. This receptor was identified in a man between 18 and 35 years old in good health and CMV-seronegative. Sequencing used PBMCs. The chain couples TRBV11-2 to TRBJ1-1, with TRBD1 identical over 8 bases. The CDR3: CASSERQGSSEAFF. The DNA of the CDR3 is TGTGCCAGCAGCGAGAGACAGGGGTCCTCTGAAGCTTTCTTT. The variable domain in full, completed from reference TRBV11-2 and TRBJ1-1, reads EAGVAQSPRYKIIEKRQSVAFWCNPISGHATLYWYQQILGQGPKLLIQFQNNGVVDDSQLPKDRFSAERLKGVDSTLKIQPAKLEDSAVYLCASSERQGSSEAFFGQGTRLTVV.